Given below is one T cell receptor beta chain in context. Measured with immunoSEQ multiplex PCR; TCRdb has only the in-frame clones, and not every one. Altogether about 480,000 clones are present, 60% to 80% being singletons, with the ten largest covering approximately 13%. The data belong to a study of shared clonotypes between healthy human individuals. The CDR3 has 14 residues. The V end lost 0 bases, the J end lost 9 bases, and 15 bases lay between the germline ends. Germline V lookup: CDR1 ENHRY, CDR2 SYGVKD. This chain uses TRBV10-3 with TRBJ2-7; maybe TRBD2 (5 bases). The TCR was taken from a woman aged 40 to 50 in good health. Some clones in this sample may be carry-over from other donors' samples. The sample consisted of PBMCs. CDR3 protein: CAISESLASVGQYF. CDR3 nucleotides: TGTGCCATCAGTGAGTCCCTAGCCTCGGTCGGGCAGTACTTC.